One sample yielded the 20 T cell receptor beta chains listed below, sequenced in a study of tumor-infiltrating lymphocytes in primary liver carcinoma. RNA was extracted from whole blood without cell sorting, alongside germline DNA. Starting from roughly 0.5 ug of total RNA, TCR beta cDNA was produced with a primer in the constant region. Three nested multiplex PCR rounds, a slightly modified ARM-PCR, produced the libraries for TCR beta. TRBV1-TRBV30 forward primers and a C-beta reverse primer were used in the first two PCR rounds, which each ran for ten to eleven cycles. MiXCR was run by TCRdb on the multiplex PCR reads, yielding one entry per CDR3 protein. Of 150,000 to 200,000 distinct CDR3 sequences in the sample, about 55% were seen once. Specimen: peripheral blood. All receptors come from a man in his forties or fifties with primary liver carcinoma and hepatitis B virus infection.

This clonotype has a count of ten or more. The chain carries TRBV11-2 and TRBJ1-2; D unclear. Germline CDR1 and CDR2: SGHAT and FQNNGV. V lost 5 bases to trimming and J lost 3 bases, with 13 bases between them. The CDR3 has 14 residues. The CDR3, as DNA: TGTGCCAGCAGCACGGGAATATGGGACTATGGCTACACCTTC. This gives the protein CASSTGIWDYGYTF. Full variable domain (remainder filled in from reference TRBV11-2 and TRBJ1-2): EAGVAQSPRYKIIEKRQSVAFWCNPISGHATLYWYQQILGQGPKLLIQFQNNGVVDDSQLPKDRFSAERLKGVDSTLKIQPAKLEDSAVYLCASSTGIWDYGYTFGSGTRLTVV.

The chain carries TRBV6-5 and TRBJ2-1, with D perhaps being TRBD1 or TRBD2 (5 bases each). This CDR3 spans 14 amino acids. Germline loops: CDR1 MNHEY, CDR2 SVGAGI. V gave up 8 bases and J gave up 5 bases, with 16 bases separating them. The CDR3, as DNA: TGTGCCAGCGGCCTCCGGGACGGCCACAATGAGCAGTTCTTC. It encodes CASGLRDGHNEQFF.

Worth noting for this clonotype: A much larger clone lies one base from this, so it may be a read error. This chain connects TRBV11-2 to TRBJ2-7; D is unclear. Germline CDR1 is SGHAT and CDR2 is FQNNGV. The germline V and J ends were trimmed by 7 bases and 6 bases, with 10 bases remaining between them. This CDR3 contains 11 residues. The CDR3: CASNLEREQYF. In DNA form, the CDR3 reads TGTGCCAGCAACTTGGAACGCGAGCAGTACTTC.

The V and J genes are TRBV12-3 or TRBV12-4 and TRBJ1-2, with D possibly TRBD1 on 6 matching bases. The ends were cut back, 2 bases at V and 3 bases at J, with 22 bases in the middle. The CDR3 length is 18 residues. CDR3 nucleotides: TGTGCCAGCAGTTTACCAGGGGAACCCCTTTACGTGGACTATGGCTACACCTTC. The encoded protein is CASSLPGEPLYVDYGYTF.

About this clonotype itself: A read error is possible here, since a much larger clone lies one base away. The J gene is TRBJ2-7, the V gene TRBV11-2; D remains unclear. The CDR3 extends over 13 amino acids. The germline V gene encodes CDR1 SGHAT and CDR2 FQNNGV. The CDR3 spells CAGSRPVSYEQYF. The CDR3, as DNA: TGTGCCGGCAGTCGACCTGTCTCCTACGAGCAGTACTTC.

A few counts support this clonotype. CDR3 sequence reads: CASSTHRYEQYF. The CDR3, as DNA: TGTGCCAGCAGCACACACAGATACGAGCAGTACTTC. The chain couples TRBV6-6 to TRBJ2-7; D not certain. This CDR3 has 12 amino acids. The ends were cut back, 6 bases at V and 4 bases at J, with 10 bases in the middle. Germline values: CDR1 MNHNY, CDR2 SVGAGI (reference sequence).

This chain joins TRBV4-1 and TRBJ2-3; 8 bases map to TRBD2. In germline, CDR1 is MGHRA, CDR2 YSYEKL. V was pared by 5 bases and J by 1 base, with 14 bases of the junction left unmatched. There are 18 residues in the CDR3. CDR3 protein: CASSSPGGRSGGTDTQYF. CDR3 nucleotide sequence: TGCGCCAGCAGCTCCCCCGGCGGGAGGTCAGGAGGCACAGATACGCAGTATTTT.

The chain couples TRBV7-9 to TRBJ2-1, with D tentatively TRBD1 or TRBD2 (5 bases each). Germline V lookup: CDR1 SEHNR, CDR2 FQNEAQ (reference sequence). The CDR3 extends over 15 amino acids. V lost 3 bases to trimming and J lost 7 bases, with 16 bases between them. The CDR3 protein is CASSLRGVRGNEQFF. CDR3 bases: TGTGCCAGCAGCTTGAGAGGGGTCAGAGGGAATGAGCAGTTCTTC.

V usage is TRBV12-3 or TRBV12-4 and J usage is TRBJ2-1; unclear D gene. The CDR3 length is 15 residues. Trimming removed 5 bases from V and 7 bases from J, with 18 bases in between. DNA for the CDR3: TGTGCCAGCAGTGATGGCCTCTACTTGGGGAATGAGCAGTTCTTC. Protein product: CASSDGLYLGNEQFF.

The chain links TRBV4-1 to TRBJ2-1, with 7 positions matching TRBD2. This CDR3 is built from 15 residues. Trimming at V came to 1 base and at J to 8 bases, leaving 8 bases not matched to a gene. CDR1 is MGHRA, CDR2 YSYEKL, per germline. Here the CDR3 reads CASSQGKREVDEQFF. The CDR3 DNA reads TGCGCCAGCAGCCAAGGTAAGCGGGAAGTCGATGAGCAGTTCTTC.

As regards this clonotype: With a much larger clone just one base away, this may be a read error. The chain has TRBV11-2 and TRBJ1-1; TRBD1 matches at 7 bases. The V and J ends lost 7 bases and 3 bases, in that order; junction bases with no gene match: 11. The CDR3 is 15 amino acids. Germline CDR1 and CDR2: SGHAT and FQNNGV. The CDR3 region is CASISPPRGDTEAFF. The CDR3 DNA follows: TGTGCCAGCATCTCACCCCCCAGGGGGGACACTGAAGCTTTCTTT.

The chain links TRBV6-1 to TRBJ2-1; no reliable D call. V lost 5 bases and J 5 bases, leaving 13 bases between the germline ends. CDR3 length: 14 amino acids. Per germline, CDR1 MNHNS and CDR2 SASEGT. This CDR3 is CASSPWGNNNEQFF. The DNA of the CDR3 is TGTGCCAGCAGTCCCTGGGGAAATAACAATGAGCAGTTCTTC.

This sequence joins TRBV4-1 and TRBJ2-1; TRBD2 matches at 9 bases. The trim removed 1 base at V and 6 bases at J, leaving 7 bases unmatched. The CDR3 totals 16 residues. Germline loops: CDR1 MGHRA, CDR2 YSYEKL. CDR3 residues: CASSQGTLAGSNEQFF. The CDR3 nucleotides read TGCGCCAGCAGCCAAGGAACACTAGCGGGTTCCAATGAGCAGTTCTTC.

To note about this clonotype: A junction end diverges from the germline sequence, so it may reflect a read error. V and J are TRBV29-1 and TRBJ2-7; 12 positions match TRBD1. Germline V gives CDR1 SQVTM, CDR2 ANQGSEA. The CDR3 spans 17 residues. CDR3 protein: CSVDRPGTGGGGYDQYF. CDR3 bases: TGCAGCGTTGATCGTCCCGGGACAGGGGGCGGGGGTTACGACCAGTACTTC.

J is TRBJ2-7 and V is TRBV6-1; D is ambiguous. The V gene's germline CDR1 is MNHNS and CDR2 SASEGT. V lost 6 bases and J 2 bases, leaving 14 bases between the germline ends. The CDR3 is made up of 14 amino acids. The CDR3 coding sequence is TGTGCCAGCAGGAGGAACATGGCGCCCTACGAGCAGTACTTC. Its protein product is CASRRNMAPYEQYF.

The J gene is TRBJ2-7, the V gene TRBV6-1; a possible D gene is TRBD2 (5 bases). The germline V and J ends were trimmed by 7 bases and 2 bases, with 15 bases remaining between them. CDR3 length: 14 residues. The germline CDR1 and CDR2 sequences are MNHNS and SASEGT. As DNA, the CDR3 is TGTGCCAGCACTCCAGACTACCTCACCTACGAGCAGTACTTC. It translates to CASTPDYLTYEQYF.

The table lists this clonotype with a few counts. The J gene is TRBJ2-7, the V gene TRBV29-1, with D perhaps matching TRBD1 (6 bases). This CDR3 is built from 14 residues. V lost 6 bases and J 6 bases, leaving 21 bases between the germline ends. From germline, CDR1 is SQVTM and CDR2 ANQGSEA. Here the CDR3 DNA reads TGCAGCGTCAGGAAGCCCGGGACACTCATCGAGCAGTACTTC. It yields the protein CSVRKPGTLIEQYF.

This clonotype was detected only a few times. The V and J genes are TRBV7-8 and TRBJ2-1; TRBD2 might be the D (6 bases). The CDR3 has 17 residues. Trimming removed 0 bases from V and 0 bases from J, with 12 bases in between. Germline assignment: CDR1 SGHVS and CDR2 FQNEAQ. DNA of the CDR3: TGTGCCAGCAGCTTAGCCAGGGACTCCAGCTCCTACAATGAGCAGTTCTTC. It encodes CASSLARDSSSYNEQFF.

To note about this clonotype: Sequence at one end of the junction differs from germline and may be a read error. This chain connects TRBV11-2 to TRBJ2-7, with 8 bases fitting TRBD2. The CDR3 consists of 15 residues. The germline V gene encodes CDR1 SGHAT and CDR2 FQNNGV. The CDR3 protein is CASRFPGLGIHDQYF. For the CDR3, the DNA is TGTGCCAGCAGGTTCCCGGGACTAGGGATCCACGACCAGTACTTC.

About this clonotype: Germline and junction disagree at one end, which may indicate a read error. This chain's CDR3 is CARSSGTGNEKLFF. In DNA, the CDR3 is TGTGCCCGCAGCTCCGGGACAGGGAATGAAAAACTGTTTTTT. The rearrangement uses TRBV13 and TRBJ1-4, with TRBD1 matching 9 bases. Germline CDR1 and CDR2: PRHDT and FYEKMQ (reference sequence). The CDR3 loop spans 14 amino acids.